These 3 T cell receptor beta chains came from one sample sequenced in a study of CD8 T cells in ankylosing spondylitis. TCRdb reprocessed the 5' RACE reads with MiXCR, giving one entry per CDR3 protein. Among some 700,000 distinct CDR3 sequences listed, around 17% were seen once. Their recognized antigens are unknown. Regarding the study as a whole: Characteristic, it appeared, of ankylosing spondylitis blood was a TCR beta motif of seven or eight highly homologous variants.

The material sequenced was blood, either unsorted or a sorted T cell fraction (not recorded which). The receptors shown here come from a male donor with ankylosing spondylitis.

The sample holds a few counts of this clonotype. This sequence joins TRBV18 and TRBJ1-1; D uncertain. Trimming shortened V by 6 bases and J by 1 base, and 15 bases separated the two germline ends. CDR1 KGHSH and CDR2 LQKENI come from the germline V gene. The CDR3 is 15 amino acids. The CDR3 coding sequence is TGTGCCAGCTCCGACGCGGTACCTCAGAACACTGAAGCTTTCTTT. Translation: CASSDAVPQNTEAFF.

The CDR3 loop is CASSQAWRGGAYGYTF. The CDR3 DNA reads TGCGCCAGCAGCCAAGCCTGGCGGGGGGGCGCGTATGGCTACACCTTC. J is TRBJ1-2 and V is TRBV4-3; tentative D call: TRBD1 (6 bases). Germline loops: CDR1 LGHNA, CDR2 YSLEER. Trimming removed 1 base at V and 5 bases at J, with 17 bases between. The CDR3 consists of 16 residues.

This clonotype has just a few counts. This chain connects TRBV5-1 to TRBJ1-3; tentative D call: TRBD1 (5 bases). CDR3 length: 14 amino acids. Germline lookup yields CDR1 SGHRS and CDR2 YFSETQ. The V end was cut by 3 bases, the J end by 0 bases, with 7 bases between. The CDR3 loop is CASSYGGSGNTIYF. For the CDR3, the DNA is TGCGCCAGCAGCTACGGGGGCTCTGGAAACACCATATATTTT.